This T cell receptor (beta chain) was documented in a study of shared clonotypes between healthy human individuals (dated by TCRdb to 2020 to 2021). In terms of the full investigation: A few men and two women, aged 18 to 49 years, made up the cohort. Each donor's leukapheresis produced roughly between about 0.85 and 10 billion PBMCs. Libraries were prepared and TCR repertoires were sequenced by different laboratories using diverse techniques, in order to increase sequencing depth and limit assay-specific biases. The study deeply sequenced blood TCR repertoires of 5 or 6 healthy adults to estimate repertoire size and the extent of clonotype sharing between individuals. For each donor, CD4 naive and CD4 memory were each run on three plates, CD8 naive on two plates, and CD8 memory on one plate. What the work shows at the level of the full study, not this receptor alone: Based on pairwise subsampling, the degree of clonotype sharing among donors was expected to be affected by sequencing depth. Estimated clonotype richness was generally larger for naive than for memory subsets. Higher generation probabilities were observed for clonotypes shared by all four sorted-subset donors than for non-shared clonotypes. About 5% of naive CD4, 3.5% of naive CD8, roughly 2.5% of memory CD4, and 0.4% of memory CD8 clonotypes were shared across a few donors. Because the study included a small number of donors, the genetic and exposure-history diversity represented was limited. Incomplete sequencing was indicated by rarefaction of sorted-subset datasets, despite the large sequencing depth. Only blood was sampled, and tissue TCR repertoires likely differ from those in blood.

For this clone: The target of this receptor is not known. Within one base of it there is no much larger clone, and no base qualities were kept. The sample holds other DNA sequences that translate to the same CDR3.

Using the deep immunoSEQ assay, TCR CDR3 regions were amplified from genomic DNA by multiplex PCR. For each cell subset, the extracted genomic DNA was distributed evenly across all wells of several immunoSEQ 96-well plates, and each plate served as one replicate. Each replicate PCR for sorted subsets received around 0.2 ug genomic DNA, equal to tens of thousands of T cell genomes. The purified libraries were quantified using a Qubit 3.0 fluorometer, sized with a Bioanalyzer 2100, and then quantified again using the KAPA Library Quantification kit. A separate single-read 150-cycle Illumina NextSeq 550 flow cell was used to sequence each immunoSEQ 96-well plate. Per the authors' processing: Because the immunoSEQ output held only junctional sequences and lacked quality scores, the filtering could not match the filtering applied to full-length reads. Sequences were annotated with PyIR, a Python wrapper for IgBLAST v1.9, using IMGT germline references to assign V/J genes and CDR3. Reads with weak V/J assignments (E-value above 1e-6), missing CDR3, stop codons, out-of-frame junctions, or ambiguous translated residues were removed. V3J clonotypes were defined by identical inferred V gene, J gene, and CDR3 amino acid sequence. Percentage overlap between repertoires was calculated by dividing the number of shared unique clonotypes by the size of the smaller repertoire. Three approaches were used to assess repertoire richness: RTK rarefaction, the Chao1 estimator, and Recon v2.1 estimates of unobserved clonotypes. Generation probabilities for all TCRbeta clonotypes obtained by the gDNA method from a handful of donors were computed using OLGA. TCRdb re-hosts the immuneACCESS table, in-frame sequences only. Its copies lack some clones; in the studies checked, an unresolved V gene accounts for under half of them, and the cause for the rest is not known. V, J and clone size reflect that table, while D and trimming were determined from the DNA. This sample is represented by more than 2 million clones; 93% of them were singletons. Jointly, the top ten make up over 1.5% of the sample.

CD8 naive samples consisted of CD45RO-negative cells that were positively selected for CCR7, yielding a CD45RA+CCR7+ population without TemRA cells. Healthy HIV-negative adults with no recently reported acute infections or vaccinations were included as donors. All donors were Caucasian adults living in Nashville, Tennessee, USA. Blood was obtained by leukapheresis, after which PBMCs were separated by Ficoll-Histopaque density gradient centrifugation and cryopreserved in liquid nitrogen vapor phase. Analytical flow cytometry was used to check the purity and quantity of every magnetically sorted T cell population. From each sorted fraction, genomic DNA was isolated and quantified by UV absorbance on a Nanodrop 2000c. This clonotype originated in a man between 18 and 29 years old in good health. Some clones in this sample may be carry-over from other donors' samples. Input material: naive CD8+ T cells from PBMCs. This specimen's cell subset or site label, per the study, means: CD45RA+CCR7+.

The CDR3 region reads CASSFSGAGELFF. The bases read TGTGCCAGCAGTTTTTCAGGGGCCGGGGAGCTGTTTTTT. The rearrangement joined TRBV27 to TRBJ2-2, and perhaps TRBD1 as D gene, on 6 matching bases. From the cysteine up to the phenylalanine, the CDR3 has a length of 13 residues. Only CDR3 DNA remains: 39 bases, in frame from the first base. V gives up 3 bases and J gives up 6 bases, and the segment between their germline ends measures 8 bases. In the germline V gene (reference sequence), CDR1 corresponds to MNHEY and CDR2 to SMNVEV.